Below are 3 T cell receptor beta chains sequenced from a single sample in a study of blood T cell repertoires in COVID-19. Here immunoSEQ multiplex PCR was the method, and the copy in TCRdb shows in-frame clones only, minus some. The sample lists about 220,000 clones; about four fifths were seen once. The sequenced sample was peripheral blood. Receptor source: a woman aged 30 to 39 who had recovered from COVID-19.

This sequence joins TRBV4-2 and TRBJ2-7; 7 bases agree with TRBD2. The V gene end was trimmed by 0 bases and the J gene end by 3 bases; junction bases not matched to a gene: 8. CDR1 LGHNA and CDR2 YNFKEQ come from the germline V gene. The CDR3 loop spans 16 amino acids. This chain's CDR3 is CASSQDRGGRGYEQYF. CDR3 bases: TGTGCCAGCAGCCAAGATCGCGGCGGGAGAGGCTACGAGCAGTACTTC.

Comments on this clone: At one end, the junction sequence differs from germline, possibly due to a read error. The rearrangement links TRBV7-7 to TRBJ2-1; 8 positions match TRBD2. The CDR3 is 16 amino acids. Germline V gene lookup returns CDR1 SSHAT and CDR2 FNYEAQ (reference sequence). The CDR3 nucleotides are TGTGCTAGCAGCTTACGAGGGGTAGCGGGAATCGATGAGCAGTTCTTC. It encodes CASSLRGVAGIDEQFF.

In nucleotides, the CDR3 is TGCGCCAGCAGCTCAAACATCGGGACTATCGATGAGCAGTTCTTC. Encoded protein: CASSSNIGTIDEQFF. The chain uses TRBV5-1 and TRBJ2-1; 7 nucleotides agree with TRBD2. With V trimmed by 3 bases and J by 8 bases, 11 bases remained unmatched. Germline-derived CDR1 and CDR2 are SGHRS and YFSETQ. The CDR3 sequence is 15 residues long.